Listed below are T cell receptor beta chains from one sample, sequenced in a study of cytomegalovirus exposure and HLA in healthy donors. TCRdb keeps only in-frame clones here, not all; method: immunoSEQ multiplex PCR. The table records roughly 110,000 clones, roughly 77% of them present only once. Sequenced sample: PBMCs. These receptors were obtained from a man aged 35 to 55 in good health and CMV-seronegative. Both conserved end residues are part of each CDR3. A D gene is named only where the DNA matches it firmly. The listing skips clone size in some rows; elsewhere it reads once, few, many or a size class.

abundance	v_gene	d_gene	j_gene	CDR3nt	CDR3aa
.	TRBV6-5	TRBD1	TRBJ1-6	TGTGCCAGCGGTAGGGGGCAGGATGGTTCACCCCTCCACTTT	CASGRGQDGSPLHF
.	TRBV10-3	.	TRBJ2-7	TGTGCCACTACCCGACAGGATCTGGCCTACGAGCAGTACTTC	CATTRQDLAYEQYF
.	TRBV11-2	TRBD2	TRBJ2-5	TGTGCCAGCAGCTTCAGCGGGGGACGCCCTCAGACCCAGTACTTC	CASSFSGGRPQTQYF
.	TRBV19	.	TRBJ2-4	TGTGCCCGTCCACCCGACGGGATCCCTTACGCCCCAGACGAAAACATTCAGTACTTC	CARPPDGIPYAPDENIQYF
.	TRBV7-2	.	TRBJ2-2	TGTGCCAGCAGCTTTACTAGCTGGGGCGGGGAGCTGTTTTTT	CASSFTSWGGELFF
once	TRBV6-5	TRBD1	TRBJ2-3	TGTGCCAGCAGAACGAAGGGGGCTAGTGGAGATACGCAGTATTTT	CASRTKGASGDTQYF
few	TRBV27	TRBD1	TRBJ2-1	TGTGCCAGCAGCCACACTCCGGGACTCGGGGACAGGGCGCCTCCTGAGCAGTTCTTC	CASSHTPGLGDRAPPEQFF
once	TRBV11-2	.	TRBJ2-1	TGTGCCAGCCGATTTAGGGGAAACAATGAGCAGTTCTTC	CASRFRGNNEQFF
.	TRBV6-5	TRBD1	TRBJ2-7	TGTGCCAGCAGAAACTCCGGGACAGCTTTAAGCGAGCAGTACTTC	CASRNSGTALSEQYF
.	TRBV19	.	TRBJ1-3	TGTGCCAGCACTTTAGCCGGAAACACCATATATTTT	CASTLAGNTIYF
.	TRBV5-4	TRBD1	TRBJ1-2	TGTGCCAGCAGCCAGGACAGGAACTATGGCTACACCTTC	CASSQDRNYGYTF